The following is a T cell receptor beta chain sequence with its context. 13 Jbeta primers and 60 Vbeta primers were used for the PCR. Method: immunoSEQ multiplex PCR; TCRdb's copy keeps in-frame clones and lacks some. The profile shows roughly 140,000 clones, roughly 76% of them singletons. The CDR3 contains 11 residues. From germline, CDR1 is MNHEY and CDR2 SVGAGI. This record comes from a study of cytomegalovirus exposure and HLA in healthy donors. The receptor comes from a man aged 18-30 years in good health and CMV-seronegative. The source material was PBMCs. The chain employs TRBV6-5 and TRBJ1-2, with D unresolved. CDR3 DNA sequence: TGTGCGGCTCAGTATTGGTATGGCTACACCTTC. Translated: CAAQYWYGYTF.